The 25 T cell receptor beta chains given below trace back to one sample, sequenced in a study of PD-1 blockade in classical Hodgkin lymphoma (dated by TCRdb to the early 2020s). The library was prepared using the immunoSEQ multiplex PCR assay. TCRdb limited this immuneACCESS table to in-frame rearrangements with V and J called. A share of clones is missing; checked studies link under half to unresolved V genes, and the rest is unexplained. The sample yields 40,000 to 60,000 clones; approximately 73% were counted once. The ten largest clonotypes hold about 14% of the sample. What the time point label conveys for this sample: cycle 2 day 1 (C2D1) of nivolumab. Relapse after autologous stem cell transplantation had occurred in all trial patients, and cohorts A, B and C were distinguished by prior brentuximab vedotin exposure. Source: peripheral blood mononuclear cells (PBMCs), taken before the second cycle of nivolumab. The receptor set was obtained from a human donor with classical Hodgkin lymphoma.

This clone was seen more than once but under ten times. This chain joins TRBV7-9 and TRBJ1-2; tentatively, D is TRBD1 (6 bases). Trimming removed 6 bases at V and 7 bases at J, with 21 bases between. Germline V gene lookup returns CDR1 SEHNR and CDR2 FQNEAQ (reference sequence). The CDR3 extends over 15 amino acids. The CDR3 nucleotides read TGTGCCAGCAGTTTCGAAGTTGGGGGCTCTCCTGGCTACACCTTC. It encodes CASSFEVGGSPGYTF.

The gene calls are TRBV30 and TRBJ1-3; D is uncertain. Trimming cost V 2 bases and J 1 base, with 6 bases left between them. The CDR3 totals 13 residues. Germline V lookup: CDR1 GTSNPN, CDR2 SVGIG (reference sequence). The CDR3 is CAWSSGSGNTIYF. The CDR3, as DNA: TGTGCCTGGAGTTCGGGATCTGGAAACACCATATATTTT.

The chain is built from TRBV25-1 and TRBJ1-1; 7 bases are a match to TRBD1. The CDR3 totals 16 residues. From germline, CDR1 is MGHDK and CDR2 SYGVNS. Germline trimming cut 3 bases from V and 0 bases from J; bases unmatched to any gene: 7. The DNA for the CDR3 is TGTGCCAGCAGTGAGACAGGGCCGATCATGAACACTGAAGCTTTCTTT. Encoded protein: CASSETGPIMNTEAFF.

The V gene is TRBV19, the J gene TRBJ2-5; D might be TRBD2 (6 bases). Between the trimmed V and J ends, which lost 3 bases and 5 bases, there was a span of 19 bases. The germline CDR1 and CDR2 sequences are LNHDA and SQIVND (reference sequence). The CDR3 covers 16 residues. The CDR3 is CASSMRGGVSKETQYF. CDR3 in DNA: TGTGCCAGTAGTATGCGGGGAGGAGTATCCAAGGAGACCCAGTACTTC.

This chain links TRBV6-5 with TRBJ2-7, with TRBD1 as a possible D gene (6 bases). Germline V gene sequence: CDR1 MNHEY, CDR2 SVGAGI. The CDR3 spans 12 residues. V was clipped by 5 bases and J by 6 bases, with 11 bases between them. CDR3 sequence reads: CASSTGFGEQYF. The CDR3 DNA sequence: TGTGCCAGCAGTACAGGGTTCGGCGAGCAGTACTTC.

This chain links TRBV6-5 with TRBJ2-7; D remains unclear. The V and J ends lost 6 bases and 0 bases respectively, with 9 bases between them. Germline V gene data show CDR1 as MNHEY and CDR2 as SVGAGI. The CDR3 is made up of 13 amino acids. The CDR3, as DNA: TGTGCCAGCAGCCTTATAAGCTCCTACGAGCAGTACTTC. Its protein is CASSLISSYEQYF.

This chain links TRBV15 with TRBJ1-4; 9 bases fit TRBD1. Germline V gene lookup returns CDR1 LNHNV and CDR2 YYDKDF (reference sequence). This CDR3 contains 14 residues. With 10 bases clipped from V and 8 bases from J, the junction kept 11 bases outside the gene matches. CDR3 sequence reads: CASTYRGRQEKLFF. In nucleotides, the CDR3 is TGTGCCAGCACTTACAGGGGGCGGCAGGAAAAACTGTTTTTT. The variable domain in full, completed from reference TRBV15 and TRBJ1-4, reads DAMVIQNPRYQVTQFGKPVTLSCSQTLNHNVMYWYQQKSSQAPKLLFHYYDKDFNNEADTPDNFQSRRPNTSFCFLDIRSPGLGDTAMYLCASTYRGRQEKLFFGSGTQLSVL.

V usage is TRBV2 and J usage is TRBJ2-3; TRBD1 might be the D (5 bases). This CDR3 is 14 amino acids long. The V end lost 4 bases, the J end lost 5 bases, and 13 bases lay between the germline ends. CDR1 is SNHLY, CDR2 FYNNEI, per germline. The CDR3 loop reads CASSVVIRGDTQYF. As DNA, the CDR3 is TGTGCCAGCAGTGTAGTTATAAGGGGAGATACGCAGTATTTT.

The CDR3 reads CATQTRGTDGNTIYF. The CDR3 DNA reads TGTGCCACCCAGACGAGAGGGACAGATGGAAACACCATATATTTT. The chain is built from TRBV5-6 and TRBJ1-3, with TRBD1 matching over 7 bases. V was pared by 9 bases and J by 3 bases, with 12 bases of the junction left unmatched. The CDR3 consists of 15 residues. Germline V CDR1 and CDR2: SGHDT, YYEEEE. The variable domain in full, completed from reference TRBV5-6 and TRBJ1-3, reads DAGVTQSPTHLIKTRGQQVTLRCSPKSGHDTVSWYQQALGQGPQFIFQYYEEEERQRGNFPDRFSGHQFPNYSSELNVNALLLGDSALYLCATQTRGTDGNTIYFGEGSWLTVV.

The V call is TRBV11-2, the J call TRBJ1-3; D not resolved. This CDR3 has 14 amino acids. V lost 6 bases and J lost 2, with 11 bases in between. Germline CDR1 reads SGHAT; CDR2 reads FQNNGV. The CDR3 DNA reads TGTGCCAGCAGTGCCACAGCAACTGGAAACACCATATATTTT. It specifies CASSATATGNTIYF.

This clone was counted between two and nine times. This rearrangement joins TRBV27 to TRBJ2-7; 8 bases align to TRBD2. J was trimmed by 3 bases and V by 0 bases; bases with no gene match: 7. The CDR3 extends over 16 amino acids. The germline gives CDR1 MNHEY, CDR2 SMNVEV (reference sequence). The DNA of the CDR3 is TGTGCCAGCAGTTTATCGATCTCACTAGCGGACTACGAGCAGTACTTC. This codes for CASSLSISLADYEQYF.

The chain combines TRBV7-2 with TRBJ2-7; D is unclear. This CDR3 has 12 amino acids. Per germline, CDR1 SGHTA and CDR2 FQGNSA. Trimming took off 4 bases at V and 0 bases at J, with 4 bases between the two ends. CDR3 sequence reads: CASSSNSYEQYF. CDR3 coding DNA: TGTGCCAGCAGCTCAAACTCCTACGAGCAGTACTTC.

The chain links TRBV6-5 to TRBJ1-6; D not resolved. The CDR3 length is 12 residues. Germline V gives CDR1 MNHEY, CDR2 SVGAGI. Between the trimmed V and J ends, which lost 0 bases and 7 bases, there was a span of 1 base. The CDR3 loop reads CASSYSNSPLHF. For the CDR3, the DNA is TGTGCCAGCAGTTACTCGAATTCACCCCTCCACTTT.

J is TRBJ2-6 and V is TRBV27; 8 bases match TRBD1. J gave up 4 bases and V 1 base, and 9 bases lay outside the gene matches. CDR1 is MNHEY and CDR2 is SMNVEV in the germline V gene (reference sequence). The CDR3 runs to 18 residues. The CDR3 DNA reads TGTGCCAGCAGTTTATTGCAGGGGGCCTTTTTCGGGGCCAACGTCCTGACTTTC. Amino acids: CASSLLQGAFFGANVLTF.

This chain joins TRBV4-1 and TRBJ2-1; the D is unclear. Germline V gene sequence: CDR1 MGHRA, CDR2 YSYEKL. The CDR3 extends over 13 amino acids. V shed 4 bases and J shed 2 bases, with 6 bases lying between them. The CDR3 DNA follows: TGCGCCAGCAGCCTCATCACCTACAATGAGCAGTTCTTC. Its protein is CASSLITYNEQFF.

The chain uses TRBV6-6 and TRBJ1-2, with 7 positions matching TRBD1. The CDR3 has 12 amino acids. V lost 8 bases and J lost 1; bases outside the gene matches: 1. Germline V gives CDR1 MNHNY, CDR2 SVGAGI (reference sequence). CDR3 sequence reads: CASGTVNYGYTF. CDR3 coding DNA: TGTGCCAGCGGGACAGTTAACTATGGCTACACCTTC.

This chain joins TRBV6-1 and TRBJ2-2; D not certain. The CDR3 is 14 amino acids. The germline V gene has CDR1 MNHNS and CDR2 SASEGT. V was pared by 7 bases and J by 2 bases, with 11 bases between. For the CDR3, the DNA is TGTGCCAGCAAGGCTGAGTTTAACACCGGGGAGCTGTTTTTT. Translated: CASKAEFNTGELFF.

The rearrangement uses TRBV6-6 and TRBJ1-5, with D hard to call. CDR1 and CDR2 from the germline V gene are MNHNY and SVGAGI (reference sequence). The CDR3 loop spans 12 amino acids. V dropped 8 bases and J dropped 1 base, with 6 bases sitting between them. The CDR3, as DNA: TGTGCCAGCCATGAGAGCAATCAGCCCCAGCATTTT. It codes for CASHESNQPQHF.

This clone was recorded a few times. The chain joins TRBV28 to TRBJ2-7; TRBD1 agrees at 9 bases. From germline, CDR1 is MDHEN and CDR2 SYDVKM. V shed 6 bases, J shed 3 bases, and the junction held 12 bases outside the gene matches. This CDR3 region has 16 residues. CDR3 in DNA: TGTGCCAGCAGATGGGGGTTCCGACAGGGGGACTACGAGCAGTACTTC. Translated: CASRWGFRQGDYEQYF.

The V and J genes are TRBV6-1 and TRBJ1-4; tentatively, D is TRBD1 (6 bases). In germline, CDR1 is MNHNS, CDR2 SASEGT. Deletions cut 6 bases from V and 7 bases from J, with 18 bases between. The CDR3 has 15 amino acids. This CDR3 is CASSGKGTPAEKLFF. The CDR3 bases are TGTGCCAGCAGCGGTAAAGGGACACCAGCTGAAAAACTGTTTTTT.

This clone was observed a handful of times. The CDR3, as DNA: TGTGCCAGCAGTAAGATCCCCTGGGTCGGGACAGGAGGTAGTCAGCCCCAGCATTTT. It encodes CASSKIPWVGTGGSQPQHF. The chain couples TRBV28 to TRBJ1-5, with 8 nucleotides matching TRBD1. Germline V gene data show CDR1 as MDHEN and CDR2 as SYDVKM. V shed 5 bases and J 6 bases; nucleotides not matched to a gene: 21. The CDR3 is 19 residues long.

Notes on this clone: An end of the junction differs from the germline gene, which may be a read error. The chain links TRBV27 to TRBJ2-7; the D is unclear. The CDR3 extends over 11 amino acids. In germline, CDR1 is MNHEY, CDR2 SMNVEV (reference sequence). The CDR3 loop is CASSFIRPPGF. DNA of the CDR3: TGTGCCAGCAGTTTCATCAGGCCCCCTGGCTTC.

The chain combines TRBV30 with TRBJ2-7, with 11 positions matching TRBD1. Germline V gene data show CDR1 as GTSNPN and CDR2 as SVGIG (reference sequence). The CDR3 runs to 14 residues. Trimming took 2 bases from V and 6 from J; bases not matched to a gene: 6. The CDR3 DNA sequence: TGTGCCTGGAGTCTCGGACAGGGGGCCGGCGAGCAGTACTTC. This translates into CAWSLGQGAGEQYF. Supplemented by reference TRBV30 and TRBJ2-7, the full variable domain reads SQTIHQWPATLVQPVGSPLSLECTVEGTSNPNLYWYRQAAGRGLQLLFYSVGIGQISSEVPQNLSASRPQDRQFILSSKKLLLSDSGFYLCAWSLGQGAGEQYFGPGTRLTVT.

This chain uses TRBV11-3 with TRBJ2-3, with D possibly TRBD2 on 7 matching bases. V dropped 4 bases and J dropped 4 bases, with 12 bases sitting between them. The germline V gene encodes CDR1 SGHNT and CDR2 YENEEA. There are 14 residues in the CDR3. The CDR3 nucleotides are TGTGCCAGCAGCTCGTGGGAGGGGGCAGATACGCAGTATTTT. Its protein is CASSSWEGADTQYF.

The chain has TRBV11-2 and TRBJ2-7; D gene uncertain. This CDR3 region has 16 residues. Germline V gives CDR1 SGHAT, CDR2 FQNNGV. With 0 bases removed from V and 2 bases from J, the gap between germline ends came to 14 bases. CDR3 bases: TGTGCCAGCAGCTTAGATTTGATCGGTAGAACCTACGAGCAGTACTTC. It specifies CASSLDLIGRTYEQYF.